The clone carrying this TCR beta chain has only one observation. The source of the sample is a study of blood T cell repertoires in COVID-19. Participant reports of clinical history set cohort assignment. Generated by immunoSEQ multiplex PCR, the TCRdb table keeps only in-frame clones and is missing some. The data contain approximately 140,000 clones, under 90% of them singletons. Looked up from germline, CDR1 is KGHDR and CDR2 is SFDVKD. The length of the CDR3 is 15 residues. Trimming at V came to 3 bases and at J to 4 bases, leaving 3 bases not matched to a gene. This receptor was identified in a man aged 45-65 years in a cohort exposed to, infected with or recovered from COVID-19 (not recorded which). The material sequenced was PBMCs or T cells enriched from blood (not recorded which). The chain links TRBV24-1 to TRBJ2-3; 10 bases map to TRBD1. The DNA for the CDR3 is TGTGCCACCAGTGATAGGACAGGGGGTGCAGATACGCAGTATTTT. This encodes CATSDRTGGADTQYF.